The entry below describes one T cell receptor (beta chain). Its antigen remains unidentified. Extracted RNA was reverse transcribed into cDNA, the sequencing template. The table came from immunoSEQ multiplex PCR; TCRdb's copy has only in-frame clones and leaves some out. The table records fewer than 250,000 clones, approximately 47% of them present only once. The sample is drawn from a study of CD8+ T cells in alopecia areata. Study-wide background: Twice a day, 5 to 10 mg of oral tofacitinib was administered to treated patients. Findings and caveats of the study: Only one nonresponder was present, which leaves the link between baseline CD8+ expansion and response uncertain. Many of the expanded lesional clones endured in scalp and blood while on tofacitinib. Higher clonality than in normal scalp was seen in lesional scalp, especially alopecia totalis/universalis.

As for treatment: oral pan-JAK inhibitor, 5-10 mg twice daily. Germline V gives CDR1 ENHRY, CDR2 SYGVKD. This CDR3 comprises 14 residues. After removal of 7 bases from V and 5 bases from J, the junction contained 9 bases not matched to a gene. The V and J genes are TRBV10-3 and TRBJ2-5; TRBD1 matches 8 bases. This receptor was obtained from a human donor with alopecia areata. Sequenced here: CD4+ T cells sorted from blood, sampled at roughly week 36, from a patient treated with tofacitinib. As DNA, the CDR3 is TGTGCCATCAAAACGACAGGGGTGACGGAGACCCAGTACTTC. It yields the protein CAIKTTGVTETQYF.